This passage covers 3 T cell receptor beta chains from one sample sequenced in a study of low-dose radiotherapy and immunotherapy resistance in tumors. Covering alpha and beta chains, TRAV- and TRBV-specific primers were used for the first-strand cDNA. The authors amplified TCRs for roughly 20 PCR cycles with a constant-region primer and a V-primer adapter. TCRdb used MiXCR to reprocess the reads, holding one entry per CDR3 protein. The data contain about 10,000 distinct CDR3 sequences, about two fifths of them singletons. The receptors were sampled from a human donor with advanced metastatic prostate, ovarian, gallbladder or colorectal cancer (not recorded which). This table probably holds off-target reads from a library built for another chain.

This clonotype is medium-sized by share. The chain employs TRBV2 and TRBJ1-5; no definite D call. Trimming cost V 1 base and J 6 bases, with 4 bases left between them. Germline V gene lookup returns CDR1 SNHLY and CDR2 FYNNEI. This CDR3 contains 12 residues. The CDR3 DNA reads TGTGCCAGCAGTGAAGGCGTTCAGCCCCAGCATTTT. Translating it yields CASSEGVQPQHF.

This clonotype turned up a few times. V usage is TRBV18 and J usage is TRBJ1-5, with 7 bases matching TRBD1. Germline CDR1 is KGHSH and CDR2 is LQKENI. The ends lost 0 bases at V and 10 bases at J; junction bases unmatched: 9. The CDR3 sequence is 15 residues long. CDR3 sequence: CASSPPRGQSTPQHF. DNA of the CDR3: TGTGCCAGCTCACCACCCAGGGGACAGAGCACACCCCAGCATTTT.

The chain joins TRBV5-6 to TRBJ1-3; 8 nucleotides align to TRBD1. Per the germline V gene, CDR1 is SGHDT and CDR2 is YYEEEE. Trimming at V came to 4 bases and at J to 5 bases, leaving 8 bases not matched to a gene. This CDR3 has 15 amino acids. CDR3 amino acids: CASSNAGTGRNTIYF. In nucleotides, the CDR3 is TGTGCCAGCAGCAACGCCGGGACAGGAAGAAACACCATATATTTT. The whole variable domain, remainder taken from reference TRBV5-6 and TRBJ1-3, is DAGVTQSPTHLIKTRGQQVTLRCSPKSGHDTVSWYQQALGQGPQFIFQYYEEEERQRGNFPDRFSGHQFPNYSSELNVNALLLGDSALYLCASSNAGTGRNTIYFGEGSWLTVV.